This T cell receptor beta chain was captured in a study of identical twins. Template switching (which added a universal primer site) was used, and cDNA carried unique molecular identifiers. TCRdb processed the 5' RACE reads anew with MiXCR; each CDR3 protein has one entry. This table has under 250,000 distinct CDR3 sequences, roughly 10% appearing once. To note about this clonotype: The antigen remains unidentified.

Points from the study as a whole: For cord blood, abundant beta clonotypes had fewer insertions, unlike memory repertoires, which showed none. Low generation-probability sequences were in excess among twin-shared out-of-frame alpha sequences.

Germline-derived CDR1 and CDR2 are SGHRS and YFSETQ. J was trimmed by 6 bases and V by 3 bases; bases with no gene match: 17. The CDR3 sequence is 20 residues long. No donor was unhealthy or non-Caucasian. The chain carries TRBV5-1 and TRBJ2-1, with 14 bases that match TRBD2. Sequencing used memory (CD45RO+) T cells sorted from blood. The origin of this receptor is a woman between 18 and 29 years old in good health. CDR3 sequence (DNA): TGCGCCAGCAGCTCCCCCCGGGGACTAGCGGGGGAGCGGAGCTTCAATGAGCAGTTCTTC. It is translated as CASSSPRGLAGERSFNEQFF. The variable domain in full, with the rest retrieved from reference TRBV5-1 and TRBJ2-1, is KAGVTQTPRYLIKTRGQQVTLSCSPISGHRSVSWYQQTPGQGLQFLFEYFSETQRNKGNFPGRFSGRQFSNSRSEMNVSTLELGDSALYLCASSSPRGLAGERSFNEQFFGPGTRLTVL.